The clone carrying this T cell receptor (beta chain) was recorded a few times. Its target is not known. This specimen comes from a study of T-cell reconstitution after alpha-beta-depleted transplantation in children. Study conclusions and caveats: Where some patients showed high TCRbeta diversity at day 60, it came from recipient T cells and thymic progenitors that had survived. One year after transplant, T-cell counts and diversity came mostly from newly produced T cells. Alpha-beta T cells present about two months after transplant were reported to originate from several hundred expanded graft clones.

This sample's TCRbeta library carried unique molecular identifier barcodes. TCRdb fed the PCR reads into MiXCR, producing one record per CDR3 protein. The table shows 540,000 or so distinct CDR3 sequences, with around 23% occurring only once. The CDR3 contains 14 residues. CDR1 and CDR2 (germline): SGHDN, FVKESK. V lost 5 bases to trimming and J lost 1 base; unmatched junction nucleotides: 1. Material: PBMCs, mostly from graft donor cells, obtained 360 days after TCRalphabeta/CD19-depleted stem cell transplant. The chain combines TRBV14 with TRBJ2-2; 7 bases map to TRBD1. The TCR originated in a boy in the first two years of life who had a stem cell transplant for acute myeloid leukemia, so the T cells may come from the graft donor. Here the CDR3 DNA reads TGTGCCAGCAGCACAGGGGAGAACACCGGGGAGCTGTTTTTT. This sequence encodes CASSTGENTGELFF.